The present TCR beta chain was sequenced within a study of blood T cell repertoires in COVID-19. This clone was observed a single time. Germline CDR1 SGHRS, CDR2 YFSETQ. There are 17 residues in the CDR3. The ends lost 0 bases at V and 2 bases at J; junction bases unmatched: 7. Assay: immunoSEQ multiplex PCR; the TCRdb copy retains only in-frame clones and omits some. The sample gives roughly 190,000 clones, around nine tenths of which show up once; 0.5% to 0.55% is in the top ten. This TCR came from a man aged 50 to 59 with acute or convalescent COVID-19. What was sequenced was peripheral blood. This sequence joins TRBV5-1 and TRBJ2-3; TRBD1 aligns across 9 bases. The CDR3 protein is CASSLARDRASTDTQYF. The CDR3 nucleotides are TGCGCCAGCAGCTTGGCCCGGGACAGGGCATCCACAGATACGCAGTATTTT.